This record covers a single T cell receptor (beta chain). As yet, its antigen is unknown. This sample is part of a study of shared clonotypes between healthy human individuals. Study as a whole: Each donor's CD8 memory used one plate, CD8 naive two, each CD4 subset three. The study's findings and limits: The sharing of about 5% of naive CD4 clonotypes was seen across several donors.

This CDR3 region has 13 residues. CDR1 MNHEY and CDR2 SVGAGI come from the germline V gene. V lost 6 bases and J lost 9, with 12 bases in between. Profiled with immunoSEQ multiplex PCR; TCRdb holds only in-frame clones, not every one. The sample has millions of clones, more than 90% seen once. The TCR was taken from a man aged 18 to 29 in good health. Material for sequencing was naive CD4+ T cells sorted from blood. Subset described: CD45RA+ positively selected. This sequence joins TRBV6-5 and TRBJ1-6, with a weak D call TRBD1 (6 bases). In DNA, the CDR3 is TGTGCCAGCAGACCACAGGGCGTTTCACCCCTCCACTTT. Its protein is CASRPQGVSPLHF.